This T cell receptor (beta chain) was documented in a study of blood T cell repertoires in COVID-19. About the study: The samples span acute and convalescent COVID-19 from the United States, Italy and Spain. In each case, the material was cDNA or gDNA derived from T cells, B-cell-depleted T cells, or PBMCs.

Trimming took 4 bases from V and 2 from J, leaving 14 bases between them. Looked up from germline, CDR1 is MNHEY and CDR2 is SMNVEV (reference sequence). This CDR3 comprises 15 residues. This clone has a single count. Per the study methods: Amplification of reference gene primers was used by the study to estimate nucleated cell counts. Produced via immunoSEQ multiplex PCR; TCRdb's table is partial and in-frame only. V and J calls and clone size are given by that table; D and trimming were obtained from the DNA. Among fewer than 200,000 clones listed, approximately 84% were seen once. Specimen: peripheral blood. The J gene is TRBJ1-2, the V gene TRBV27, with D perhaps matching TRBD1 (5 bases). The clonotype originates from a man aged 35 to 55 who had recovered from COVID-19. The CDR3 reads CASSSTGLQNYGYTF. As DNA, the CDR3 is TGTGCCAGCAGTTCCACAGGATTGCAGAACTATGGCTACACCTTC.